The 21 T cell receptor beta chains below all came from one sample that was sequenced in a study of cytomegalovirus exposure and HLA in healthy donors. The PCR made use of 60 Vbeta and 13 Jbeta primers. TCRdb keeps only in-frame clones here, not all; method: immunoSEQ multiplex PCR. The sample carries 210,000 or so clones, about 85% recorded once. Sequencing was done on a sample of PBMCs. All receptors derive from a girl aged 2 to 10 in good health and CMV-seronegative.

The CDR3 spells CSVRSGTEAFF. CDR3 sequence (DNA): TGCAGCGTTCGTTCAGGGACTGAAGCTTTCTTT. This chain connects TRBV29-1 to TRBJ1-1, with D tentatively TRBD1 (5 bases). The CDR3 runs 11 residues. Germline-derived CDR1 and CDR2 are SQVTM and ANQGSEA. V lost 5 bases and J lost 5, with 9 bases in between.

The count of this clone is one. This chain joins TRBV7-9 and TRBJ2-7; 9 positions agree with TRBD2. Germline CDR1 and CDR2: SEHNR and FQNEAQ (reference sequence). J gave up 2 bases and V 5 bases, and 10 bases lay outside the gene matches. The CDR3 has 16 residues. The CDR3 reads CASSPGLSGSTYEQYF. DNA of the CDR3: TGTGCCAGCAGCCCTGGACTTAGCGGGAGTACCTACGAGCAGTACTTC.

The chain has TRBV25-1 and TRBJ1-2; 9 bases match TRBD1. Germline V gene lookup returns CDR1 MGHDK and CDR2 SYGVNS. The V and J ends lost 6 bases and 8 bases, in that order; junction bases with no gene match: 7. The length of the CDR3 is 13 residues. CDR3 sequence (DNA): TGTGCCAGCAGGCCGGGACAGGGAGGCGGCTACACCTTC. Protein sequence: CASRPGQGGGYTF.

J is TRBJ2-3 and V is TRBV19; 8 nucleotides line up with TRBD2. Trimming at V came to 11 bases and at J to 3 bases, leaving 10 bases not matched to a gene. From germline, CDR1 is LNHDA and CDR2 SQIVND (reference sequence). The length of the CDR3 is 14 residues. DNA for the CDR3: TGTGCCGGAGGTAGCGGGGTAAGGACAGATACGCAGTATTTT. Translating it yields CAGGSGVRTDTQYF.

The chain has TRBV10-1 and TRBJ1-1, with 7 nucleotides matching TRBD1. The CDR3 has 14 amino acids. Trimming at V came to 5 bases and at J to 0 bases, leaving 3 bases not matched to a gene. Germline values: CDR1 WNHNN, CDR2 SYGVQD (reference sequence). The CDR3 region is CASSRQGVNTEAFF. DNA for the CDR3: TGCGCCAGCAGTCGGCAGGGGGTGAACACTGAAGCTTTCTTT.

V and J are TRBV10-1 and TRBJ1-2; 8 positions match TRBD1. Germline loops: CDR1 WNHNN, CDR2 SYGVQD (reference sequence). This CDR3 spans 13 amino acids. J was trimmed by 4 bases and V by 5 bases; bases with no gene match: 3. The CDR3 spells CASSKDRAYGYTF. CDR3 nucleotides: TGCGCCAGCAGTAAGGACAGGGCCTATGGCTACACCTTC.

The chain employs TRBV5-4 and TRBJ1-2; D is unresolved. Deletions cut 3 bases from V and 10 bases from J, with 10 bases between. The CDR3 is 11 amino acids. Germline loops: CDR1 SGHNT, CDR2 YYREEE (reference sequence). CDR3 loop: CASSSGSVYTF. The CDR3 DNA follows: TGTGCCAGCAGCTCGGGGTCGGTCTACACCTTC. The whole variable domain, remainder taken from reference TRBV5-4 and TRBJ1-2, is ETGVTQSPTHLIKTRGQQVTLRCSSQSGHNTVSWYQQALGQGPQFIFQYYREEENGRGNFPPRFSGLQFPNYSSELNVNALELDDSALYLCASSSGSVYTFGSGTRLTVV.

The V call is TRBV2, the J call TRBJ2-5; the D gene is possibly TRBD2 (7 bases). Deletions cut 8 bases from V and 7 bases from J, with 14 bases between. CDR1 SNHLY and CDR2 FYNNEI come from the germline V gene. The CDR3 is made up of 12 amino acids. CDR3 loop: CASGGGSRTQYF. The CDR3 DNA sequence: TGTGCCAGCGGGGGGGGCTCTAGGACCCAGTACTTC.

The CDR3 DNA sequence: TGTGCCAGTGACAGGGGAAGGCTCTCCTACAATGAGCAGTTCTTC. As protein: CASDRGRLSYNEQFF. The rearrangement uses TRBV6-4 and TRBJ2-1, with 8 nucleotides matching TRBD1. V lost 9 bases to trimming and J lost 0 bases; unmatched junction nucleotides: 7. The CDR3 covers 15 residues. Germline V gene lookup returns CDR1 MRHNA and CDR2 SNTAGT.

This clone has a handful of counts. This chain connects TRBV6-5 to TRBJ2-1, with 7 bases aligning to TRBD2. V trimming: 0 bases; J trimming: 0 bases; junction bases outside the gene matches: 2. CDR3 length: 16 amino acids. Germline values: CDR1 MNHEY, CDR2 SVGAGI. CDR3: CASSYSGGGSYNEQFF. The CDR3 DNA sequence: TGTGCCAGCAGTTACTCCGGCGGGGGCTCCTACAATGAGCAGTTCTTC.

The chain has TRBV11-2 and TRBJ1-1; TRBD1 matches 7 bases. The CDR3 spans 15 residues. Germline V gene sequence: CDR1 SGHAT, CDR2 FQNNGV. V lost 1 base to trimming and J lost 2 bases; unmatched junction nucleotides: 4. The CDR3 region has the DNA TGTGCCAGCAGCTTAGTACGGACAGGAAACACTGAAGCTTTCTTT. Encoded protein: CASSLVRTGNTEAFF.

J is TRBJ2-3 and V is TRBV7-7, with 7 nucleotides matching TRBD1. This CDR3 contains 17 residues. The V and J ends lost 1 base and 1 base, in that order; junction bases with no gene match: 8. Germline CDR1 SSHAT, CDR2 FNYEAQ (reference sequence). The DNA of the CDR3 is TGTGCCAGCAGCTTAGTGATGACAGGGCTAGGCACAGATACGCAGTATTTT. Encoded protein: CASSLVMTGLGTDTQYF.

This clone was seen only once. The J gene is TRBJ1-2, the V gene TRBV14; no clear D gene. The germline V gene has CDR1 SGHDN and CDR2 FVKESK. V was trimmed by 3 bases and J by 2 bases, leaving 7 bases between them. The CDR3 runs to 13 residues. DNA for the CDR3: TGTGCCAGCAGCCATTTACACAACTATGGCTACACCTTC. Translated: CASSHLHNYGYTF.

This rearrangement joins TRBV30 to TRBJ1-1; TRBD1 matches 8 bases. CDR3 length equals 11 residues. The V gene's germline CDR1 is GTSNPN and CDR2 SVGIG (reference sequence). V trimming: 0 bases; J trimming: 11 bases; junction bases outside the gene matches: 2. The CDR3 here is CAWSVGTGAFF. Here the CDR3 DNA reads TGTGCCTGGAGTGTCGGGACAGGTGCTTTCTTT.

This clone was seen just once. The CDR3 nucleotides read TGCGCCAGCAACGCGGGGGGCCTATTAGATACGCAGTATTTT. This translates into CASNAGGLLDTQYF. The chain has TRBV5-1 and TRBJ2-3; TRBD2 matches at 8 bases. Germline CDR1 is SGHRS and CDR2 is YFSETQ. The CDR3 is 14 residues long. V gave up 6 bases and J gave up 5 bases; unmatched junction bases: 8.

The chain recombines TRBV19 with TRBJ1-2; tentative D call: TRBD1 (6 bases). Germline CDR1 reads LNHDA; CDR2 reads SQIVND (reference sequence). With 4 bases removed from V and 1 base from J, the gap between germline ends came to 10 bases. There are 14 residues in the CDR3. The CDR3 region has the DNA TGTGCCAGTAGTACTACGGACAGTAACTATGGCTACACCTTC. This codes for CASSTTDSNYGYTF.

The chain links TRBV19 to TRBJ2-3; TRBD2 agrees at 7 bases. Germline assignment: CDR1 LNHDA and CDR2 SQIVND (reference sequence). Trimming cost V 3 bases and J 2 bases; bases outside gene matches: 5. The CDR3 contains 15 residues. The CDR3 sequence: CASSILSGVTDTQYF. CDR3 nucleotide sequence: TGTGCCAGTAGTATTTTAAGCGGGGTCACAGATACGCAGTATTTT.

The chain joins TRBV4-1 to TRBJ1-6; 7 bases line up with TRBD1. The V and J ends lost 4 bases and 9 bases, in that order; junction bases with no gene match: 12. Germline-derived CDR1 and CDR2 are MGHRA and YSYEKL. The CDR3 is 16 residues long. DNA for the CDR3: TGCGCCAGCAGCCCCCAACACCGGGACAGCCCTTCACCCCTCCACTTT. This sequence encodes CASSPQHRDSPSPLHF.

This chain uses TRBV25-1 with TRBJ2-7, with 8 nucleotides matching TRBD2. The length of the CDR3 is 15 residues. Looked up from germline, CDR1 is MGHDK and CDR2 is SYGVNS. The J segment lost 3 bases and the V segment lost 3 bases, leaving 7 bases of the junction unmatched. This CDR3 reads CASSDPHAGGYEQYF. CDR3 DNA: TGTGCCAGCAGTGATCCCCACGCGGGGGGCTACGAGCAGTACTTC.

The table lists this clone with a count of one. The chain recombines TRBV5-5 with TRBJ2-7; possibly TRBD1 for D (6 bases). This CDR3 region has 15 residues. Germline CDR1 and CDR2: SGHKS and YYEKEE (reference sequence). V lost 2 bases to trimming and J lost 0 bases, with 12 bases between them. CDR3 DNA: TGTGCCAGCAGCTTTCCTGCGACAGGCTCCTACGAGCAGTACTTC. Its translation: CASSFPATGSYEQYF.

This chain uses TRBV4-1 with TRBJ2-2; the D gene is possibly TRBD2 (5 bases). V was cut by 0 bases and J by 7 bases, with 18 bases left in between. Germline V gives CDR1 MGHRA, CDR2 YSYEKL. The CDR3 length is 17 residues. CDR3 DNA sequence: TGCGCCAGCAGCCAAGATCGTCTTTCTAGCCACGTCGGGGAGCTGTTTTTT. This gives the protein CASSQDRLSSHVGELFF.